This TCR beta chain was retrieved from a study of T cell responses to AZD1222 COVID-19 vaccine. Study observations and caveats: Increases in Spike-specific TCR breadth and depth were seen after two AZD1222 doses.

Pooled together were second doses at about 4 or about 12 weeks. As for this clone: As yet, its antigen is unknown.

TCRdb's copy holds only in-frame clones and misses some; the assay was immunoSEQ multiplex PCR. The sample carries around 99,000 clones, approximately 90% recorded once. Germline V gives CDR1 SGHNT, CDR2 YYREEE (reference sequence). This CDR3 region has 15 residues. Trimming at V came to 4 bases and at J to 0 bases, leaving 6 bases not matched to a gene. Sequencing was performed on peripheral blood, taken 28 days after the second AZD1222 dose. The clonotype comes from an adult who received the AZD1222 COVID-19 vaccine. The rearrangement joins TRBV5-4 to TRBJ2-7; the match to TRBD1 covers 8 bases. DNA for the CDR3: TGTGCCAGCAGCCCAAGGACAGGGAGCTCCTACGAGCAGTACTTC. Protein: CASSPRTGSSYEQYF.